This T cell receptor (beta chain) comes out of a study of cytomegalovirus exposure and HLA in healthy donors (dated by TCRdb to 2016 to 2017). For the study in its entirety: An earlier analysis of about 530 of the donors reported around 280 Gb of sequence data and 117 million unique TCR beta sequences obtained from about 200 million T cells. Roughly 300 gigabases of sequencing data and tens of millions of unique TCR sequences were included in an early release covering several hundred HLA-typed donors. Among the roughly 400 genotyped donors, about 83% belonged to the genetic ancestry cluster associated with self-reported Caucasian donors. The aim of the study was to test whether cataloging public T cell receptors could identify signatures of past pathogen exposure. Using immunosequencing, the study profiled T cell repertoires from some 670 subjects and related those repertoires to cytomegalovirus serostatus. Besides the first cohort of about 730 subjects, a separate validation cohort made up of 120 different subjects was used. The study combined high-throughput TCR immunosequencing, statistical association of individual TCRs with disease status, and machine learning to predict cytomegalovirus infection status. A later analysis re-analyzed previously published TCR beta repertoires from 660 or so donors and added high-resolution HLA genotyping to study TCR occurrence patterns. In the later analysis, no new phenotypic data were used to find candidate immune exposures; instead, reliance was placed on TCR beta sequences and their occurrence across donors. An earlier analysis of nearly 600 of the donors applied high-throughput TCR beta sequencing to assess whether each TCR beta V gene segment acted as functional or pseudogenic. Donor age, sex, ethnicity and CMV serostatus were compiled together with the repertoire data. In a later genetic analysis, genome-wide SNP genotypes for about 55% of the roughly 700 donors were used, and that subset was treated as a discovery cohort. All discovery cohort repertoires had been generated using a single sequencing platform. HLA typing included class I and class II loci at four-digit resolution. Typing coverage differed by locus: A, B, C, DRB1 and DQB1 were typed in about 620-630 donors, DQA1 in roughly 510, DPA1 in 606, and DPB1 in 472. Because of strong linkage in the cohort, five DR-DQ haplotypes were treated as single units for association and clustering. On average, around 240,000 unique TCR beta nucleotide sequences were sequenced per donor among a few hundred genotyped donors of the cohort, with 15% to 20% of those sequences being non-productive. Results the study describes overall, beyond this receptor: The classifier was reported to diagnose cytomegalovirus status with high specificity and sensitivity in both the original and validation cohorts. In vitro tests confirmed that a few of the cytomegalovirus-associated TCR beta chains recognize cytomegalovirus antigens. A later analysis found that most CMV-associated TCR beta chains appeared HLA-restricted, with HLA associations seemingly driven largely by CMV exposure. In this cohort, only TCR beta chains were sequenced, and detectable features were limited by the absence of alpha or paired-chain data. In a later analysis, about 17,000 TCR beta sequences were associated with specific HLA alleles at a false discovery rate of 0.05. According to a later analysis, parvovirus B19, influenza, CMV and Epstein-Barr virus appeared linked to several top co-occurrence clusters. An earlier analysis of around 540 of the donors showed that most TCR beta V segments appeared in productive rearrangements either about 90% or about 30% of the time, which broadly matched IMGT annotations. Because counts were too low, 15 to 20 rarely observed V segments, including chromosome 9 orphons, were left out of the earlier analysis of 587 of the donors. Across donors, most TCR sequences were observed very rarely, whereas some public TCRs were present in many individuals. According to the authors, the approach could potentially be generalized to other disease states and immunological phenotypes. A group of highly shared sequence variants was considered likely to be a technical artifact of the sequencing pipeline. In a later analysis, HLA-associated TCR beta chains showed more clonal expansion and lower generation probabilities than non-associated chains that were equally common. A further reported finding was that TCR beta sequences accurately predicted the HLA-A and HLA-B alleles for most subjects in the first cohort. Strong co-occurrence of HLA alleles, especially DR and DQ, made assigning TCR associations to individual alleles difficult. A later genetic analysis reported fewer N-insertions in productive TCRs among donors in an Asian-associated ancestry cluster than the roughly 640-donor mean. A later genetic analysis associated a missense DCLRE1C variant with V-gene and J-gene trimming of TCR beta chains, and an independent cohort replicated the association. Presence/absence analyses assumed roughly uniform sequencing depth across donors, an assumption that may not hold. Because some donors lacked HLA typing at each locus, the association tests relied only on the typed subset. The 87-base-pair reads could not distinguish some IMGT-functional V segments, including TRBV6-2 and TRBV6-3, so those segments were excluded. Correlated functional status among segregating V segments might reflect linkage disequilibrium, but an unknown experimental factor could not be ruled out. Immune exposure information for the cohort was limited to CMV serostatus. According to a later analysis, TCR association rates differed among HLA loci, with DRB1 alleles showing the most associated TCRs and HLA-C alleles showing the fewest. A total of 150 to 200 TCR beta chains were listed by the study as associated with cytomegalovirus.

Turning to this clone: Its target antigen remains unknown. Base qualities are missing; no much larger clone stands one base away.

In total, roughly 710 healthy bone marrow donors made up the cohort. At the time of sampling, all cohort members were nominally healthy, though unrecorded immune exposures were likely present. The donor tested CMV seronegative and was one of the 352 seronegative cohort members. Each donor provided a peripheral blood sample, and peripheral blood mononuclear cells were used for TCR beta sequencing. Genomic DNA extraction from the blood cell samples was performed with the Qiagen DNeasy Blood Extraction Kit. The library came from the immunoSEQ multiplex PCR assay. The multiplex PCR relied on a mix of 60 forward primers for TCR Vbeta segments and 13 reverse primers for TCR Jbeta segments. The CDR3 region of rearranged TCR beta genes was amplified from genomic DNA with a multiplex PCR assay. The amplified TCR beta libraries were sequenced on the Illumina HiSeq System as 87-base-pair reads. The original pipeline was this. In a later analysis, roughly 80 million unique TCR beta chains were counted across the approximately 640 repertoires, and roughly 11 million of these chains were shared by at least two donors. A nearest-neighbor algorithm error-corrected the raw reads and collapsed the reads into unique sequences, merging closely related sequences to remove PCR and sequencing errors. CDR3 sequences were aligned to IMGT reference sequences to assign V, D and J gene segments. For a sequence to be retained, a match of at least six nucleotides was required to both a V gene segment and a J gene segment. Rearrangements were called productive when the CDR3 lacked stop codons and stayed in frame with V and J; all others were non-productive. CDR3 was defined according to IMGT convention as the region running from the second conserved V-encoded cysteine to the conserved J-encoded phenylalanine. The earlier analysis of some 540 of the donors excluded any sequence lacking an unambiguous match to a single V gene segment. In an earlier analysis of several hundred of the donors, V segments were called functional above 56.7% productive rearrangements and were called segregating when the between-donor standard deviation exceeded 5%. A statistical classification framework was built for diagnosing cytomegalovirus status from the catalog of TCR beta chain sequences. In a later analysis, V and J genes were assigned by comparing TCR nucleotide sequences against IMGT/GENE-DB human TR gene sequences. A later analysis assigned CDR3 sequences and most-parsimonious VDJ recombination scenarios with the TCRdist pipeline. In a later analysis, each TCR beta chain was defined by its CDR3 amino acid sequence together with its V-gene family, and reads lacking a unique V-gene family were excluded. In a later analysis, 450 to 600 highly shared, low-generation-probability nucleotide sequences were removed to address suspected cross-contamination and a sequencing artifact. In a later analysis, a clonal expansion index for each public chain was calculated from normalized within-repertoire ranks of inferred template counts. In a later analysis, generation probabilities were computed using a VDJ recombination model fitted to out-of-frame rearrangements, and the results were checked against IGoR. Hypergeometric tests were used in a later analysis to score TCR-TCR, TCR-HLA and TCR-CMV co-occurrence, with a repertoire-size bias correction applied to the TCR pairs. To estimate false discovery rates, a later analysis permuted the HLA or CMV assignments 20 times. In a later analysis, co-occurring TCRs were grouped using DBSCAN, and TCRdist sequence similarity was added for clustering within HLA-allele-positive subsets. Repertoires with fewer than 30,000 or more than 120,000 public chains, plus five repertoires with anomalous nucleotide sharing, were excluded from co-occurrence clustering. TCRdb retrieved this table from immuneACCESS and kept in-frame rearrangements only. Not all clones are present; in checked studies, unresolved V genes account for under half, and no reason is known for the remainder. The V and J calls and clone size are taken from that table; D and trimming were inferred from the DNA. Recorded for this sample are around 180,000 clones; over 75% of them occurred a single time. The biggest ten clones account for approximately 0.51% of the sample.

The germline V gene provides CDR1 SGDLS and CDR2 YYNGEE. V is shortened by 0 bases, J by 13 bases, and the region joining them spans 25 bases. Including the terminal cysteine and phenylalanine, the CDR3 comprises 17 residues. Only CDR3 DNA remains: 51 bases, in frame from the first base. Input material: PBMCs. The sequence derives from a woman aged 50 to 60 in good health and CMV-seronegative. Rearrangement joined TRBV9 to TRBJ1-4; D gene: possibly TRBD1, on 5 matching bases. The nucleotide sequence reads TGTGCCAGCAGCGTAGAGCCATTGGCAGGGCCCAATTTGCGACTGTTTTTT. Its product reads: CASSVEPLAGPNLRLFF.